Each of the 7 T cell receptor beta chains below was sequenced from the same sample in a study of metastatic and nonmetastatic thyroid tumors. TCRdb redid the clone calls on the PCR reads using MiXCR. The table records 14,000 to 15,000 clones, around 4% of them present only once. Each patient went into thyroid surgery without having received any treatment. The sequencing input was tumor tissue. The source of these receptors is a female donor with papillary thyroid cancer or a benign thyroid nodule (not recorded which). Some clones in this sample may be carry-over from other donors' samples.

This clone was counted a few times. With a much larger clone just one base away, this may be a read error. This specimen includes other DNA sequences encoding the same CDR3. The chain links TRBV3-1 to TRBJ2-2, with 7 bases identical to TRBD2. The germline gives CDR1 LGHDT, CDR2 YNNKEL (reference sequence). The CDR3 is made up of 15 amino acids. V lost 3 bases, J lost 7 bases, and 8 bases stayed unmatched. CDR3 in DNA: TGTGCCAGCAGCCATCGGGCGGGAGCGGGCGGGGAGCTGTTTTTT. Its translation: CASSHRAGAGGELFF.

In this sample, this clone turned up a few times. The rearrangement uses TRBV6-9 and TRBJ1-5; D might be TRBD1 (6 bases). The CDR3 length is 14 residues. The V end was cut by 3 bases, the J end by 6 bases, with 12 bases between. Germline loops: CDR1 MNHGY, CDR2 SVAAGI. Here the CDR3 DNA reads TGTGCCAGCAGTTACAATACAGGGCTTCAGCCCCAGCATTTT. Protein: CASSYNTGLQPQHF.

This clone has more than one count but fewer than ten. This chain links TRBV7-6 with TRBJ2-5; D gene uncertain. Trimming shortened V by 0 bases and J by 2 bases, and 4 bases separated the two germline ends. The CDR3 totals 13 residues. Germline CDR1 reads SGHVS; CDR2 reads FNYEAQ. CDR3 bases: TGTGCCAGCAGCTTAGCGACTCAAGAGACCCAGTACTTC. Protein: CASSLATQETQYF.

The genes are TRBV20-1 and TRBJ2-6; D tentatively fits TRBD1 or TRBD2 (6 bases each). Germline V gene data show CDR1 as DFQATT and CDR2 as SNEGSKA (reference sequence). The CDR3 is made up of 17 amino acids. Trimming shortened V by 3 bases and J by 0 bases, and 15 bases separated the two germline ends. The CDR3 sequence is CSARRGAADSGANVLTF. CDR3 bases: TGCAGTGCTAGGAGGGGGGCGGCTGACTCTGGGGCCAACGTCCTGACTTTC.

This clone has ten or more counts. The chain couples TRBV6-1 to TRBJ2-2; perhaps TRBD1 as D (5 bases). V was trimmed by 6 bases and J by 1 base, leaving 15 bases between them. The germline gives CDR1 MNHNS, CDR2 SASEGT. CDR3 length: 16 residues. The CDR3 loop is CASRFDSLGNTGELFF. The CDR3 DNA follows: TGTGCCAGCAGATTCGACAGCCTGGGGAACACCGGGGAGCTGTTTTTT.

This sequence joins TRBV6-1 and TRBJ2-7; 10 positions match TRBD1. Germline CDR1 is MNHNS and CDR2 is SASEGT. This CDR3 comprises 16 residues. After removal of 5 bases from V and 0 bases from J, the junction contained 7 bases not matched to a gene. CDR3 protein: CASSSPTGGLSYEQYF. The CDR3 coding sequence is TGTGCCAGCAGTTCTCCGACAGGGGGCCTCTCCTACGAGCAGTACTTC.

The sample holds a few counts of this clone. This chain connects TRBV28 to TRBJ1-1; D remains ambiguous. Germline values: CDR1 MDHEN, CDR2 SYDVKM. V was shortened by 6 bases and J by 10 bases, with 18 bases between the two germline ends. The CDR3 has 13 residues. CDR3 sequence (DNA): TGTGCCAGCAGCCAAACAGTGAATCTTGGAGCTTTCTTT. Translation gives CASSQTVNLGAFF.